This section outlines one T cell receptor (beta chain) sequence together with its context. The sample originates from a study of blood T cell repertoires in COVID-19. About the research overall: Sample material is recorded as cDNA or gDNA derived from T cells, B-cell-depleted T cells, or PBMCs.

Original processing methods: For nucleated cells, counts were estimated from reference gene primer amplification. Using immunoSEQ multiplex PCR, the repertoire was profiled, and TCRdb retains in-frame clones only, with some absent. For V, J and clone size, that table is used; D and trimming come from the DNA. The table lists 100,000 to 150,000 clones, 80% of them singletons. There are 15 residues in the CDR3. Sequencing was performed on peripheral blood. The chain couples TRBV21-1 to TRBJ1-2. TRBV21-1 is a pseudogene locus. This clonotype was obtained from a human donor in a cohort sampled during active COVID-19. The CDR3 spells CASSKSGAFYYGYTF. CDR3 nucleotide sequence: TGTGCCAGCAGCAAGAGCGGCGCTTTTTACTATGGCTACACCTTC.